Shown below are 27 T cell receptor beta chains from a single sample sequenced in a study of T cell changes during pregnancy in multiple sclerosis. Only in-frame clones appear in the TCRdb table, and some are missing; sequencing was by immunoSEQ multiplex PCR. The repertoire holds about 40,000 clones, 89% seen once, with around 0.51% in the top ten. The sample was CD4+ T cells from peripheral blood mononuclear cells, taken in the first trimester of pregnancy. These TCRs come from a female donor with multiple sclerosis, enrolled in a pregnancy study.

CDR3 region: CASSFNKNTEAFF. The CDR3 DNA reads TGCGCCAGCAGCTTTAACAAGAACACTGAAGCTTTCTTT. The chain is built from TRBV5-1 and TRBJ1-1, with D uncertain. The ends were cut back, 2 bases at V and 1 base at J, with 6 bases in the middle. Germline lookup yields CDR1 SGHRS and CDR2 YFSETQ. The CDR3 extends over 13 amino acids.

The gene calls are TRBV5-1 and TRBJ2-1; D is undetermined. The CDR3 is 11 amino acids. V gave up 4 bases and J gave up 7 bases, with 6 bases separating them. Germline V gene lookup returns CDR1 SGHRS and CDR2 YFSETQ. The CDR3 region is CASSRRNEQFF. CDR3 nucleotide sequence: TGCGCCAGCAGCCGCCGGAATGAGCAGTTCTTC.

The rearrangement joins TRBV11-3 to TRBJ2-5; D may be TRBD2 (5 bases). The CDR3 sequence is 14 residues long. V lost 5 bases and J lost 7, with 17 bases in between. From germline, CDR1 is SGHNT and CDR2 YENEEA. The CDR3 protein is CASSPRPGSGTQYF. In DNA, the CDR3 is TGTGCCAGCAGCCCACGGCCGGGATCGGGGACCCAGTACTTC.

This chain uses TRBV6-5 with TRBJ2-1; 11 nucleotides align to TRBD2. From germline, CDR1 is MNHEY and CDR2 SVGAGI. Trimming took 7 bases from V and 9 from J; bases not matched to a gene: 8. The CDR3 length is 14 residues. The CDR3 loop is CASIPTSGSFEQFF. The CDR3 DNA is TGTGCCAGCATTCCAACTAGCGGGAGTTTTGAGCAGTTCTTC.

The rearrangement uses TRBV5-1 and TRBJ2-1; 7 bases are a match to TRBD2. Germline CDR1 reads SGHRS; CDR2 reads YFSETQ. The CDR3 has 13 residues. Losses at the gene ends were 0 bases for V and 7 bases for J; bases not matched to a gene: 1. The CDR3 loop is CASSLVGGNEQFF. The CDR3 nucleotides read TGCGCCAGCAGCTTGGTGGGGGGGAATGAGCAGTTCTTC.

This clone occurred a few times. The rearrangement joins TRBV29-1 to TRBJ1-5; D remains unclear. The CDR3 extends over 13 amino acids. Trimming removed 4 bases from V and 3 bases from J, with 10 bases in between. Germline CDR1 reads SQVTM; CDR2 reads ANQGSEA. The CDR3 here is CSVVDTNNQPQHF. CDR3 in DNA: TGCAGCGTTGTTGACACCAACAATCAGCCCCAGCATTTT.

This chain links TRBV11-2 with TRBJ2-2, with 11 bases fitting TRBD1. The CDR3 is 17 residues long. CDR1 SGHAT and CDR2 FQNNGV come from the germline V gene. V shed 1 base, J shed 6 bases, and the junction held 7 bases outside the gene matches. This chain's CDR3 is CASSLGRGQGAPGELFF. The CDR3 DNA is TGTGCCAGCAGCTTAGGGCGAGGACAGGGGGCGCCCGGGGAGCTGTTTTTT.

The V call is TRBV11-2, the J call TRBJ1-1; 9 bases map to TRBD1. CDR3 length: 12 residues. Per the germline V gene, CDR1 is SGHAT and CDR2 is FQNNGV. Losses at the gene ends were 5 bases for V and 9 bases for J; bases not matched to a gene: 4. For the CDR3, the DNA is TGTGCCAGCAGCCCGGACAGGGGTAAAGCTTTCTTT. This sequence encodes CASSPDRGKAFF.

The CDR3 DNA reads as TGTGCCAGCAGTGAATTGGGCCGCTATGGCTACACCTTC. Its protein is CASSELGRYGYTF. The chain joins TRBV6-1 to TRBJ1-2; no reliable D call. Trimming removed 2 bases from V and 4 bases from J, with 8 bases in between. This CDR3 is 13 amino acids long. Germline V gene data show CDR1 as MNHNS and CDR2 as SASEGT.

V and J are TRBV25-1 and TRBJ1-2; possibly TRBD1 for D (5 bases). The ends were cut back, 3 bases at V and 3 bases at J, with 11 bases in the middle. The CDR3 is 14 amino acids. Germline CDR1 is MGHDK and CDR2 is SYGVNS. CDR3 sequence reads: CASSDGPGDYGYTF. The CDR3 DNA sequence: TGTGCCAGCAGTGATGGTCCGGGGGACTATGGCTACACCTTC.

The rearrangement joins TRBV19 to TRBJ1-3; 9 bases line up with TRBD1. The CDR3 is made up of 18 amino acids. Germline CDR1 reads LNHDA; CDR2 reads SQIVND (reference sequence). V dropped 5 bases and J dropped 3; count of bases not matched to a gene: 14. CDR3 in amino acids: CASSVAATGGIFGNTIYF. The CDR3 DNA follows: TGTGCCAGTAGTGTAGCCGCGACAGGGGGAATCTTTGGAAACACCATATATTTT.

The chain is built from TRBV4-3 and TRBJ2-5, with D possibly being TRBD1 (5 bases). Per germline, CDR1 LGHNA and CDR2 YSLEER. The ends were cut back, 0 bases at V and 3 bases at J, with 5 bases in the middle. The CDR3 extends over 13 amino acids. CDR3 amino acids: CASSQDREETQYF. As DNA, the CDR3 is TGCGCCAGCAGCCAAGACAGGGAAGAGACCCAGTACTTC.

The chain couples TRBV14 to TRBJ2-7; 8 nucleotides match TRBD2. The CDR3 consists of 17 residues. Germline loops: CDR1 SGHDN, CDR2 FVKESK. V was pared by 0 bases and J by 1 base, with 8 bases of the junction left unmatched. The chain's CDR3 is CASSQERLSGRSYEQYF. The CDR3 coding sequence is TGTGCCAGCAGCCAAGAAAGGTTAAGCGGGAGATCCTACGAGCAGTACTTC.

The rearrangement links TRBV7-9 to TRBJ1-1; D is undetermined. Germline CDR1 is SEHNR and CDR2 is FQNEAQ (reference sequence). Trimming removed 2 bases from V and 1 base from J, with 8 bases in between. CDR3 length: 14 amino acids. This CDR3 reads CASSLSGRNTEAFF. The CDR3 nucleotides read TGTGCCAGCAGCTTATCAGGTAGGAACACTGAAGCTTTCTTT.

The V and J genes are TRBV30 and TRBJ2-1; D remains ambiguous. CDR3 length: 11 residues. V was cut by 4 bases and J by 8 bases, with 9 bases left in between. Germline CDR1 is GTSNPN and CDR2 is SVGIG (reference sequence). CDR3 coding DNA: TGTGCCTGGACTAGTAGCTATGAGCAGTTCTTC. Amino acids: CAWTSSYEQFF. Variable domain in full (rest from reference TRBV30 and TRBJ2-1): SQTIHQWPATLVQPVGSPLSLECTVEGTSNPNLYWYRQAAGRGLQLLFYSVGIGQISSEVPQNLSASRPQDRQFILSSKKLLLSDSGFYLCAWTSSYEQFFGPGTRLTVL.

The V gene is TRBV5-1, the J gene TRBJ1-2; D unclear. Germline lookup yields CDR1 SGHRS and CDR2 YFSETQ. There are 12 residues in the CDR3. Trimming pared 0 bases from V and 5 bases from J, leaving 5 bases between. The CDR3 here is CASSLAGYGYTF. CDR3 sequence (DNA): TGCGCCAGCAGCTTGGCGGGATATGGCTACACCTTC. Complete variable domain (other parts from reference TRBV5-1 and TRBJ1-2): KAGVTQTPRYLIKTRGQQVTLSCSPISGHRSVSWYQQTPGQGLQFLFEYFSETQRNKGNFPGRFSGRQFSNSRSEMNVSTLELGDSALYLCASSLAGYGYTFGSGTRLTVV.

CDR3 sequence: CASSTRRATNIQYF. In DNA form, the CDR3 reads TGTGCCAGCAGCACTCGCAGGGCCACCAACATTCAGTACTTC. The chain carries TRBV7-2 and TRBJ2-4; possible D gene TRBD1, 5 bases. This CDR3 has 14 residues. V was clipped by 5 bases and J by 7 bases, with 15 bases between them. In germline, CDR1 is SGHTA, CDR2 FQGNSA.

V is TRBV30 and J is TRBJ1-1; D unclear. Germline V lookup: CDR1 GTSNPN, CDR2 SVGIG (reference sequence). The CDR3 is made up of 11 amino acids. V lost 8 bases, J lost 2 bases, and 9 bases lay in between. CDR3 sequence reads: CAGTVNTEAFF. Here the CDR3 DNA reads TGTGCCGGTACAGTTAACACTGAAGCTTTCTTT.

Comments on this clone: Other DNA sequences in this sample translate to the same CDR3. V gene TRBV5-1 combines with J gene TRBJ2-7; tentative D call: TRBD1 (5 bases). In germline, CDR1 is SGHRS, CDR2 YFSETQ. V was clipped by 4 bases and J by 4 bases, with 9 bases between them. This CDR3 has 12 amino acids. The CDR3 sequence: CASSLDRYEQYF. The CDR3 nucleotides read TGCGCCAGCAGCCTAGACAGATACGAGCAGTACTTC.

The gene calls are TRBV19 and TRBJ1-2; D not resolved. CDR3 length equals 16 residues. With 0 bases removed from V and 12 bases from J, the gap between germline ends came to 23 bases. Germline CDR1 reads LNHDA; CDR2 reads SQIVND (reference sequence). In nucleotides, the CDR3 is TGTGCCAGTAGTATAGATAAGAGTACTATGTATTCTTCTCACACCTTC. The encoded protein is CASSIDKSTMYSSHTF.

The V call is TRBV7-3, the J call TRBJ2-1; TRBD2 matches 9 bases. This CDR3 has 17 amino acids. J lost 5 bases, V lost 1 base, and 9 bases had no gene match. The germline V gene encodes CDR1 SGHTA and CDR2 FQGTGA. For the CDR3, the DNA is TGTGCCAGCAGCTTAATGGCCAGGGAGCGGGGGGACAATGAGCAGTTCTTC. It encodes CASSLMARERGDNEQFF.

This CDR3 is CASSKGDSGETQYF. The CDR3 DNA is TGTGCCAGCAGCAAAGGGGATTCTGGAGAGACCCAGTACTTC. The rearrangement joins TRBV6-6 to TRBJ2-5, with D perhaps matching TRBD1 (5 bases). V was pared by 6 bases and J by 4 bases, with 15 bases between. Germline loops: CDR1 MNHNY, CDR2 SVGAGI (reference sequence). CDR3 length: 14 amino acids.

J is TRBJ2-6 and V is TRBV7-9; 13 bases match TRBD2. The J segment lost 0 bases and the V segment lost 4 bases, leaving 6 bases of the junction unmatched. This CDR3 is 19 amino acids long. CDR1 is SEHNR and CDR2 is FQNEAQ in the germline V gene (reference sequence). The CDR3 sequence is CASSSGLAGTFSGANVLTF. CDR3 sequence (DNA): TGTGCCAGCAGCTCGGGACTAGCGGGGACTTTCTCTGGGGCCAACGTCCTGACTTTC.

This clone was seen only once. The chain recombines TRBV2 with TRBJ2-1; D is ambiguous. The CDR3 runs to 14 residues. Per the germline V gene, CDR1 is SNHLY and CDR2 is FYNNEI. V lost 6 bases and J 10 bases, leaving 19 bases between the germline ends. This CDR3 is CASRPDYAVGEQFF. As DNA, the CDR3 is TGTGCCAGCAGGCCCGATTATGCAGTCGGGGAGCAGTTCTTC.

The rearrangement joins TRBV29-1 to TRBJ2-2; a possible D gene is TRBD1 (6 bases). There are 13 residues in the CDR3. Deletions cut 3 bases from V and 4 bases from J, with 9 bases between. Germline-derived CDR1 and CDR2 are SQVTM and ANQGSEA. CDR3 bases: TGCAGCGTTGATCAGGGGTCCACCGGGGAGCTGTTTTTT. Translating gives CSVDQGSTGELFF.

This rearrangement joins TRBV19 to TRBJ2-5; the D gene is possibly TRBD1 (6 bases). Trimming left V 4 bases short and J 5 bases short, with 14 bases between. CDR1 is LNHDA and CDR2 is SQIVND in the germline V gene (reference sequence). This CDR3 contains 14 residues. This CDR3 is CASSTGQWHETQYF. CDR3 sequence (DNA): TGTGCCAGTAGTACAGGACAGTGGCATGAGACCCAGTACTTC.

The rearrangement joins TRBV7-2 to TRBJ1-3; TRBD1 aligns across 8 bases. V gave up 5 bases and J gave up 0 bases; unmatched junction bases: 9. Germline lookup yields CDR1 SGHTA and CDR2 FQGNSA. The CDR3 runs to 17 residues. The CDR3 reads CASSPRTGLVSGNTIYF. The CDR3 DNA reads TGTGCCAGCAGCCCTCGGACAGGGTTGGTCTCTGGAAACACCATATATTTT.